The clone carrying this TCR beta chain came up a few times. As yet, its antigen is unknown. The data belong to a study of T cells in Graves' hyperthyroidism and ophthalmopathy. General study points: Among clonotypes expanded in thyroid above 0.001, most were also found in blood. Ophthalmopathy was identified by the model a median about 6.4 months ahead of onset.

RNA transcripts provided the source from which TCR beta CDR3 regions were amplified. When the TCR CDR3 underwent first-round RT-PCR, the HTBI primer set was used. Each CDR3 protein gets one entry after TCRdb re-called the multiplex PCR reads with MiXCR. The sample has roughly 700,000 distinct CDR3 sequences; 14% are singletons. A roughly 10 ml volume of fresh peripheral blood provided the PBMCs. The ends were cut back, 5 bases at V and 6 bases at J, with 8 bases in the middle. CDR3 size: 12 residues. Germline-derived CDR1 and CDR2 are MNHNS and SASEGT. The receptor comes from a woman aged 18 to 35 with Graves' hyperthyroidism. The chain joins TRBV6-1 to TRBJ1-5; D remains unclear. The specimen was blood. This chain's CDR3 is CASSMRTQPQHF. CDR3 in DNA: TGTGCCAGCAGTATGAGGACTCAGCCCCAGCATTTT.